This paragraph reports one TCR beta chain. Its antigen is not known. The entry originates in a study of T cell repertoires in cytomegalovirus infection. Whole-study context: CMV epitopes in the study were HLA-C-restricted (recently identified) and HLA-B-restricted (well studied). Public TCR beta signatures indicated both CMV infection and matching HLA type.

V lost 8 bases to trimming and J lost 1 base, with 5 bases between them. From germline, CDR1 is SEHNR and CDR2 FQNEAQ (reference sequence). CDR3 length: 11 amino acids. TCRdb analysed the reads with MiXCR anew, one entry per CDR3 protein. The table includes 160,000 or so distinct CDR3 sequences, about 20% detected once. Notes on the study in general: Dominating the ex vivo response were TCR beta clonotypes that were CMV-specific and HLA-C-restricted. Cumulated frequencies of public TCR beta families served to identify carriers of CMV plus the relevant HLA.

The starting material was CD8+ T cells from cultured PBMCs, obtained from culture after CMV antigen stimulation. This clonotype originated in a human donor in good health (CMV status not recorded). Some clones in this sample may be carry-over from other donors' samples. The chain couples TRBV7-9 to TRBJ1-1; unclear D gene. The chain's CDR3 is CASAENTEAFF. In DNA, the CDR3 is TGTGCCAGCGCTGAGAACACTGAAGCTTTCTTT.